The subject of this entry is one T cell receptor beta chain. Its antigen remains unknown. This entry comes from a study of cytomegalovirus exposure and HLA in healthy donors. Study-wide results and limits: There were around 160 TCR beta chains listed as cytomegalovirus-associated. There were a few CMV-associated chains whose specificity for CMV antigens was confirmed in vitro.

The CDR3 contains 16 residues. Germline CDR1 reads SGHDT; CDR2 reads YYEEEE. V dropped 7 bases and J dropped 2 bases, with 19 bases sitting between them. Sequencing was performed with immunoSEQ multiplex PCR; in TCRdb, only in-frame clones are kept and a portion is missing. Here the sample spans 190,000 or so clones, approximately 84% being singletons. The source is a woman aged 18-29 years in good health and CMV-seropositive. Input material: PBMCs. The chain recombines TRBV5-6 with TRBJ1-5, with D perhaps TRBD1 (6 bases). The DNA of the CDR3 is TGTGCCAGCGGGTCGTTGGGGTCAGGGGGCAATCAGCCCCAGCATTTT. Encoded protein: CASGSLGSGGNQPQHF.